A selection of T cell receptor beta chains follows, all from one sample in a study of blood T cell repertoires in COVID-19. Sequenced by immunoSEQ multiplex PCR; TCRdb stores in-frame clones only, minus some. This sample has about 140,000 clones, with approximately 86% found just once. Sequenced material: peripheral blood. The receptor set was obtained from a man in his 70s with acute or convalescent COVID-19. Each CDR3 is given with its conserved first and last residue. The order of the fields is D gene, clone size, V gene, J gene, CDR3 DNA, CDR3 protein. D genes are given only for firm matches. For some rows the clone size is stated as once, few or many, or as a class when expanded; others skip it.

d_gene: -; abundance: -; v_gene: TRBV29-1; j_gene: TRBJ2-5; CDR3nt: TGCAGCCTTCAAGGCCCAGAAGAGACCCAGTACTTC; CDR3aa: CSLQGPEETQYF
d_gene: TRBD2; abundance: -; v_gene: TRBV3-1/TRBV3-2; j_gene: TRBJ2-5; CDR3nt: TGTGCCAGCAGCCAAGCACGGGGGGGGATCGGAGAGACCCAGTACTTC; CDR3aa: CASSQARGGIGETQYF
d_gene: TRBD1; abundance: -; v_gene: TRBV11-2; j_gene: TRBJ1-2; CDR3nt: TGTGCCAGCAGCTGGATACAGGGGGGAGGCTACACCTTC; CDR3aa: CASSWIQGGGYTF
d_gene: -; abundance: -; v_gene: TRBV2; j_gene: TRBJ1-3; CDR3nt: TGTGCCAGCAGTGCGGGATTGGGAAACTCTGGAAACACCATATATTTT; CDR3aa: CASSAGLGNSGNTIYF
d_gene: -; abundance: -; v_gene: TRBV5-1; j_gene: TRBJ1-1; CDR3nt: TGCGCCTCCGCGGGGGTTCCGAACACTGAAGCTTTCTTT; CDR3aa: CASAGVPNTEAFF
d_gene: TRBD1; abundance: -; v_gene: TRBV28; j_gene: TRBJ1-6; CDR3nt: TGTGCCAGCAGGGACAGGCACAATTCACCCCTCCACTTT; CDR3aa: CASRDRHNSPLHF
d_gene: -; abundance: -; v_gene: TRBV6-5; j_gene: TRBJ1-2; CDR3nt: TGTGCCAGCAGTAAGGACAGCAACTATGGCTACACCTTC; CDR3aa: CASSKDSNYGYTF
d_gene: -; abundance: -; v_gene: TRBV2; j_gene: TRBJ2-5; CDR3nt: TGTGCCAGCACCCGGATGGGCGGGCAAGTCGGAGAGACCCAGTACTTC; CDR3aa: CASTRMGGQVGETQYF
d_gene: -; abundance: -; v_gene: TRBV15; j_gene: TRBJ2-1; CDR3nt: TGTGCCACCAGTCCTTTAGTGGGTCGGGACAATGAGCAGTTCTTC; CDR3aa: CATSPLVGRDNEQFF
d_gene: -; abundance: -; v_gene: TRBV5-5; j_gene: TRBJ1-5; CDR3nt: TGTGCCAGCAGCTTGGCAGGAAATTATCAGCCCCAGCATTTT; CDR3aa: CASSLAGNYQPQHF
d_gene: TRBD1; abundance: -; v_gene: TRBV20-1; j_gene: TRBJ2-5; CDR3nt: TGCAGTGCTAGTCCCCTAGGGGGCGGGGAGACCCAGTACTTC; CDR3aa: CSASPLGGGETQYF
d_gene: TRBD2; abundance: -; v_gene: TRBV5-6; j_gene: TRBJ2-3; CDR3nt: TGTGCCAGCAGGCGGACTAGCGGGAGGTCCGGTCCTAGCACAGATACGCAGTATTTT; CDR3aa: CASRRTSGRSGPSTDTQYF
d_gene: -; abundance: -; v_gene: TRBV19; j_gene: TRBJ1-1; CDR3nt: TGTGCCAGTAGTACGTCCGCAGGGAACACTGAAGCTTTCTTT; CDR3aa: CASSTSAGNTEAFF
d_gene: TRBD1; abundance: once; v_gene: TRBV4-1; j_gene: TRBJ2-7; CDR3nt: TGCGCCAGCAGCATACGGACAGGGGACGAGCAGTACTTC; CDR3aa: CASSIRTGDEQYF
d_gene: -; abundance: -; v_gene: TRBV5-1; j_gene: TRBJ2-2; CDR3nt: TGCGCCAGCGTAGGAGCCTACACCGGGGAGCTGTTTTTT; CDR3aa: CASVGAYTGELFF